Below, 5 T cell receptor beta chains from the same sample are listed, as sequenced in a study of regulatory T cells in long-lasting Graves disease. The time point: persistent/refractory GD, antithyroid drugs over 5 years with positive TRAb. PBMC-extracted RNA yielded the TCR library. Investigators prepared the TCR beta libraries by applying iRepertoire HTBI primers and Arm-PCR of CDR3 regions. TCRdb re-called the multiplex PCR reads with MiXCR, one entry per CDR3 protein. Here the sample spans 420,000 or so distinct CDR3 sequences, about 25% being singletons. The source was peripheral blood mononuclear cells (PBMCs), collected when the disease was refractory, from a patient treated with antithyroid drugs. The receptors shown here come from a female donor with Graves disease.

This clonotype occurred many times. The V and J genes are TRBV2 and TRBJ2-7; 8 bases are a match to TRBD1. The CDR3 is made up of 14 amino acids. CDR1 SNHLY and CDR2 FYNNEI come from the germline V gene. V shed 6 bases, J shed 0 bases, and the junction held 4 bases outside the gene matches. CDR3 in amino acids: CASSPQGASYEQYF. Written as DNA, the CDR3 is TGTGCCAGCAGCCCTCAGGGGGCCTCCTACGAGCAGTACTTC.

V gene TRBV27 combines with J gene TRBJ1-5; 8 positions agree with TRBD1. The V segment lost 6 bases and the J segment 5 bases; nucleotides outside the gene matches: 21. Germline CDR1 MNHEY, CDR2 SMNVEV (reference sequence). CDR3 length: 19 residues. The chain's CDR3 is CASRRQKAVTGGPYQPQHF. CDR3 nucleotide sequence: TGTGCCAGCAGACGACAAAAGGCCGTTACAGGGGGTCCCTATCAGCCCCAGCATTTT.

A few counts support this clonotype. The chain joins TRBV20-1 to TRBJ2-1, with D unclear. Germline V gene sequence: CDR1 DFQATT, CDR2 SNEGSKA (reference sequence). The CDR3 is 12 residues long. The V end lost 1 base, the J end lost 6 bases, and 7 bases lay between the germline ends. The CDR3 bases are TGCAGTGCTAGAGTCGTCGGCAATGAGCAGTTCTTC. This sequence encodes CSARVVGNEQFF.

This clonotype was picked up many times. The chain has TRBV28 and TRBJ2-5; weak D call: TRBD1 (6 bases). Trimming pared 8 bases from V and 1 base from J, leaving 14 bases between. CDR3 length equals 14 residues. Germline CDR1 is MDHEN and CDR2 is SYDVKM. Here the CDR3 DNA reads TGTGCCAGCTCCAGTTGGACAGTCCAAGAGACCCAGTACTTC. Its protein is CASSSWTVQETQYF.

At least ten counts were recorded for this clonotype. V and J are TRBV30 and TRBJ1-5, with a tentative D call TRBD1 (5 bases). CDR3 length: 14 residues. Germline assignment: CDR1 GTSNPN and CDR2 SVGIG (reference sequence). V lost 0 bases and J 5 bases, leaving 11 bases between the germline ends. The CDR3 DNA is TGTGCCTGGAGTGTAAGGGGCCTCGATCAGCCCCAGCATTTT. This sequence encodes CAWSVRGLDQPQHF.